The 24 T cell receptor beta chains listed next were all sequenced from one sample in a study of CD8+ T cells in alopecia areata. Reverse transcribed after extraction, RNA yielded cDNA as the sequencing template. Using immunoSEQ multiplex PCR, the repertoire was profiled, and TCRdb retains in-frame clones only, with some absent. Of around 120,000 clones listed, under 40% are singletons. Specimen: CD4+ T cells sorted from blood. These receptors were collected from a human donor with alopecia areata.

V gene TRBV11-2 combines with J gene TRBJ2-7; perhaps TRBD1 as D (6 bases). Germline loops: CDR1 SGHAT, CDR2 FQNNGV. The V and J ends lost 1 base and 4 bases respectively, with 11 bases between them. The CDR3 is made up of 14 amino acids. The CDR3 DNA reads as TGTGCCAGCAGCTTAGGACAGGCCAATTACGAGCAGTACTTC. This codes for CASSLGQANYEQYF. The full variable domain, rest sourced from reference TRBV11-2 and TRBJ2-7, is EAGVAQSPRYKIIEKRQSVAFWCNPISGHATLYWYQQILGQGPKLLIQFQNNGVVDDSQLPKDRFSAERLKGVDSTLKIQPAKLEDSAVYLCASSLGQANYEQYFGPGTRLTVT.

The chain couples TRBV18 to TRBJ1-5; D ambiguous. The CDR3 runs to 13 residues. Trimming cost V 1 base and J 4 bases, with 5 bases left between them. Germline V CDR1 and CDR2: KGHSH, LQKENI. Here the CDR3 reads CASSPQGNQPQHF. The CDR3 bases are TGTGCCAGCTCACCACAGGGAAATCAGCCCCAGCATTTT.

The chain employs TRBV30 and TRBJ2-5; D gene uncertain. The V gene lost 5 bases and the J gene lost 3 bases, with 13 bases spanning the gap. Germline CDR1 GTSNPN, CDR2 SVGIG (reference sequence). The CDR3 is made up of 13 amino acids. The DNA for the CDR3 is TGTGCCTGGGGGTGGCTCGCTGAAGAGACCCAGTACTTC. Protein: CAWGWLAEETQYF.

The gene calls are TRBV2 and TRBJ2-3; D gene unclear. Trimming cost V 6 bases and J 0 bases, with 10 bases left between them. Looked up from germline, CDR1 is SNHLY and CDR2 is FYNNEI. The CDR3 runs to 14 residues. The CDR3 DNA sequence: TGTGCCAGCAGCACTTTCCTCAGCACAGATACGCAGTATTTT. Translation gives CASSTFLSTDTQYF.

The J gene is TRBJ2-2, the V gene TRBV30; 9 bases match TRBD2. This CDR3 has 15 amino acids. The V segment lost 0 bases and the J segment 9 bases; nucleotides outside the gene matches: 8. CDR1 is GTSNPN, CDR2 SVGIG, per germline (reference sequence). The CDR3 bases are TGTGCCTGGAGTGTCAGGCTAGCGGGAATCAGGGAGCTGTTTTTT. This gives the protein CAWSVRLAGIRELFF. Together with reference TRBV30 and TRBJ2-2, the CDR3 gives the full variable domain: SQTIHQWPATLVQPVGSPLSLECTVEGTSNPNLYWYRQAAGRGLQLLFYSVGIGQISSEVPQNLSASRPQDRQFILSSKKLLLSDSGFYLCAWSVRLAGIRELFFGEGSRLTVL.

In its sample, this clone was seen a few times. The rearrangement links TRBV29-1 to TRBJ1-1; TRBD1 might be the D (5 bases). Per the germline V gene, CDR1 is SQVTM and CDR2 is ANQGSEA. V was clipped by 5 bases and J by 9 bases, with 19 bases between them. This CDR3 has 13 residues. The CDR3 loop is CSVTRGLVGQAFF. The DNA for the CDR3 is TGCAGCGTTACCCGGGGACTTGTCGGGCAAGCTTTCTTT.

The genes are TRBV5-1 and TRBJ2-3; 8 bases agree with TRBD2. CDR3 length: 14 residues. The germline V gene encodes CDR1 SGHRS and CDR2 YFSETQ. With V trimmed by 7 bases and J by 4 bases, 8 bases remained unmatched. The CDR3 region is CASCWGGGPDTQYF. For the CDR3, the DNA is TGCGCCAGCTGCTGGGGCGGGGGGCCAGATACGCAGTATTTT.

V and J are TRBV7-9 and TRBJ1-5; D is uncertain. V lost 2 bases and J lost 4, with 9 bases in between. Germline-derived CDR1 and CDR2 are SEHNR and FQNEAQ (reference sequence). The CDR3 covers 14 residues. The DNA of the CDR3 is TGTGCCAGCAGCTTAATGGGCGGGAATCAGCCCCAGCATTTT. Translated, it gives CASSLMGGNQPQHF.

V usage is TRBV28 and J usage is TRBJ2-7; TRBD1 agrees at 9 bases. CDR1 is MDHEN and CDR2 is SYDVKM in the germline V gene. The CDR3 covers 14 residues. V gave up 6 bases and J gave up 3 bases; unmatched junction bases: 6. The CDR3 spells CASRPGQGGYEQYF. For the CDR3, the DNA is TGTGCCAGCAGGCCGGGACAGGGTGGCTACGAGCAGTACTTC.

V is TRBV4-3 and J is TRBJ1-4; no definite D call. Germline-derived CDR1 and CDR2 are LGHNA and YSLEER. Trimming took off 1 base at V and 2 bases at J, with 14 bases between the two ends. This CDR3 comprises 17 residues. The CDR3 DNA is TGCGCCAGCAGCCAAGGGATCCATCCGGGCACTAATGAAAAACTGTTTTTT. Its translation: CASSQGIHPGTNEKLFF.

Only a few counts were recorded for this clone. The V gene is TRBV7-9, the J gene TRBJ2-5; D unclear. The V and J ends lost 5 bases and 1 base respectively, with 11 bases between them. The CDR3 is 14 residues long. The germline gives CDR1 SEHNR, CDR2 FQNEAQ (reference sequence). CDR3 region: CASSPIATQETQYF. In DNA, the CDR3 is TGTGCCAGCAGCCCAATCGCCACCCAAGAGACCCAGTACTTC.

CDR3 bases: TGCAGCGCACGCGAAGCTTTCTTT. Translated, it gives CSAREAFF. This chain uses TRBV29-1 with TRBJ1-1; D uncertain. Germline lookup yields CDR1 SQVTM and CDR2 ANQGSEA. CDR3 length equals 8 residues. Between the trimmed V and J ends, which lost 7 bases and 8 bases, there was a span of 5 bases.

The V gene is TRBV4-2, the J gene TRBJ2-5; D is uncertain. Germline CDR1 and CDR2: LGHNA and YNFKEQ. The CDR3 covers 13 residues. The germline V and J ends were trimmed by 1 base and 4 bases, with 7 bases remaining between them. The DNA of the CDR3 is TGTGCCAGCAGCCAAGTGCCAGGAGAGACCCAGTACTTC. Amino acids: CASSQVPGETQYF.

Only a few counts were recorded for this clone. The V and J genes are TRBV7-3 and TRBJ1-1; a weak D match, TRBD1 (6 bases). The V and J ends lost 3 bases and 1 base respectively, with 6 bases between them. Per the germline V gene, CDR1 is SGHTA and CDR2 is FQGTGA. There are 13 residues in the CDR3. The CDR3, as DNA: TGTGCCAGCAGCTTGGACAGGAACACTGAAGCTTTCTTT. It is translated as CASSLDRNTEAFF.

This clone was counted a few times. For the CDR3, the DNA is TGCAGCGGGACCCTAACAGGGGGCCTCGAGCAGTACTTC. It encodes CSGTLTGGLEQYF. This chain connects TRBV29-1 to TRBJ2-7; 9 bases map to TRBD1. CDR3 length: 13 amino acids. The germline V gene has CDR1 SQVTM and CDR2 ANQGSEA. V gave up 7 bases and J gave up 6 bases; unmatched junction bases: 10.

This chain connects TRBV30 to TRBJ2-1; tentatively, D is TRBD2 (6 bases). The V gene's germline CDR1 is GTSNPN and CDR2 SVGIG (reference sequence). CDR3 size: 17 residues. Deletions cut 2 bases from V and 10 bases from J, with 27 bases between. CDR3 sequence (DNA): TGTGCCTGGAGTCCCATCGGGACGCCGGCCCGCCGGGGGGAGCAGTTCTTC. This translates into CAWSPIGTPARRGEQFF.

This chain links TRBV29-1 with TRBJ2-1; no reliable D call. Germline CDR1 is SQVTM and CDR2 is ANQGSEA. Trimming took 3 bases from V and 9 from J, leaving 15 bases between them. CDR3 length: 13 residues. As DNA, the CDR3 is TGCAGCGTTGACCCTAACTGGAACGGTGAGCAGTTCTTC. Protein product: CSVDPNWNGEQFF.

The V gene is TRBV5-1, the J gene TRBJ1-2; D gene unclear. V was cut by 5 bases and J by 1 base, with 6 bases left in between. The CDR3 extends over 12 amino acids. CDR1 SGHRS and CDR2 YFSETQ come from the germline V gene. Here the CDR3 DNA reads TGCGCCAGCAGAGCAGTTAACTATGGCTACACCTTC. Encoded protein: CASRAVNYGYTF.

The chain is built from TRBV2 and TRBJ1-5, with 7 bases identical to TRBD1. Germline V gene sequence: CDR1 SNHLY, CDR2 FYNNEI. The CDR3 loop spans 15 amino acids. Trimming removed 5 bases from V and 0 bases from J; junction bases left unmatched: 4. The CDR3 DNA sequence: TGTGCCAGCAGTTTGGGACAGAGTAGCAATCAGCCCCAGCATTTT. It specifies CASSLGQSSNQPQHF.

The V gene is TRBV18, the J gene TRBJ1-1; no clear D. Trimming removed 5 bases from V and 8 bases from J, with 15 bases in between. The CDR3 totals 13 residues. Germline CDR1 KGHSH, CDR2 LQKENI. CDR3 nucleotides: TGTGCCAGCTCAGTTGATCCCCCTGTAGAAGCTTTCTTT. Protein: CASSVDPPVEAFF.

This clone is a singleton in its sample. The genes are TRBV7-2 and TRBJ2-5; a weak D match, TRBD2 (6 bases). V was pared by 5 bases and J by 7 bases, with 20 bases between. Germline CDR1 SGHTA, CDR2 FQGNSA. The CDR3 covers 15 residues. The CDR3 spells CASSDRAGRPGTQYF. Written as DNA, the CDR3 is TGTGCCAGCAGCGACCGAGCGGGCCGTCCCGGGACCCAGTACTTC.

This chain links TRBV29-1 with TRBJ2-7, with 9 positions matching TRBD1. The V gene's germline CDR1 is SQVTM and CDR2 ANQGSEA. The CDR3 totals 11 residues. V lost 4 bases to trimming and J lost 10 bases; unmatched junction nucleotides: 5. This CDR3 reads CSVGTGDEQYF. CDR3 nucleotides: TGCAGCGTTGGGACAGGGGATGAACAGTACTTC.

The V gene is TRBV2, the J gene TRBJ1-2; D is unresolved. Germline lookup yields CDR1 SNHLY and CDR2 FYNNEI. Trimming cost V 10 bases and J 10 bases, with 22 bases left between them. This CDR3 spans 13 amino acids. The CDR3 here is CANRPDIVGDYTF. The DNA of the CDR3 is TGTGCCAACAGACCAGACATTGTTGGAGACTACACCTTC. The full variable domain, its missing parts supplied by reference TRBV2 and TRBJ1-2, is EPEVTQTPSHQVTQMGQEVILRCVPISNHLYFYWYRQILGQKVEFLVSFYNNEISEKSEIFDDQFSVERPDGSNFTLKIRSTKLEDSAMYFCANRPDIVGDYTFGSGTRLTVV.

The V call is TRBV27, the J call TRBJ2-5; 14 bases align to TRBD2. This CDR3 is built from 15 residues. Germline V gene lookup returns CDR1 MNHEY and CDR2 SMNVEV (reference sequence). J was trimmed by 2 bases and V by 7 bases; bases with no gene match: 3. DNA for the CDR3: TGTGCCAGCAAGGGACTAGCGGGAGTACAAGAGACCCAGTACTTC. Its protein product is CASKGLAGVQETQYF.